This record concerns one TCR beta chain sequence. PCR employed 60 Vbeta and 13 Jbeta primers. TCRdb keeps only in-frame clones here, not all; method: immunoSEQ multiplex PCR. The data show under 250,000 clones, more than 65% seen once. Germline V CDR1 and CDR2: MDHEN, SYDVKM. The ends lost 7 bases at V and 15 bases at J; junction bases unmatched: 10. The CDR3 extends over 12 amino acids. This entry belongs to a study of cytomegalovirus exposure and HLA in healthy donors. This chain joins TRBV28 and TRBJ2-1; 9 bases agree with TRBD1. The material sequenced was PBMCs. This clonotype originated in a man in his forties or fifties in good health and CMV-seronegative. DNA for the CDR3: TGTGCCAGCAACTTATCCGGGACAGGGTGGTTCTTC. Its protein is CASNLSGTGWFF. Variable domain in full (rest from reference TRBV28 and TRBJ2-1): DVKVTQSSRYLVKRTGEKVFLECVQDMDHENMFWYRQDPGLGLRLIYFSYDVKMKEKGDIPEGYSVSREKKERFSLILESASTNQTSMYLCASNLSGTGWFFGPGTRLTVL.